Below are 16 T cell receptor beta chains sequenced from a single sample in a study of blood T cell repertoires in COVID-19. Libraries were prepared by immunoSEQ multiplex PCR; TCRdb keeps only in-frame clonotypes and omits some of them. The repertoire consists of 140,000 or so clones, with around 90% occurring once and the leading ten covering approximately 1.8%. Sequencing input: peripheral blood. The receptors were gathered from a man aged 65 to 79 with acute or convalescent COVID-19.

The chain uses TRBV5-1 and TRBJ1-2; D perhaps matches TRBD1 (6 bases). The CDR3 loop spans 15 amino acids. Trimming pared 3 bases from V and 6 bases from J, leaving 18 bases between. The germline V gene has CDR1 SGHRS and CDR2 YFSETQ. The CDR3 spells CASSWLRDTTDGYTF. The CDR3 region has the DNA TGCGCCAGCAGCTGGTTAAGGGACACCACCGATGGCTACACCTTC.

This clone has a single count. The chain recombines TRBV5-4 with TRBJ2-6; a weak D match, TRBD2 (5 bases). Per germline, CDR1 SGHNT and CDR2 YYREEE (reference sequence). Trimming removed 4 bases from V and 0 bases from J, with 14 bases in between. This CDR3 has 17 residues. CDR3: CASSLEPGLSGANVLTF. The CDR3, as DNA: TGTGCCAGCAGCCTTGAACCCGGACTCTCTGGGGCCAACGTCCTGACTTTC. Together with reference TRBV5-4 and TRBJ2-6, the CDR3 gives the full variable domain: ETGVTQSPTHLIKTRGQQVTLRCSSQSGHNTVSWYQQALGQGPQFIFQYYREEENGRGNFPPRFSGLQFPNYSSELNVNALELDDSALYLCASSLEPGLSGANVLTFGAGSRLTVL.

The V and J genes are TRBV6-6 and TRBJ2-2; D is possibly TRBD1 (5 bases). The CDR3 consists of 15 residues. The germline V gene encodes CDR1 MNHNY and CDR2 SVGAGI (reference sequence). V was clipped by 0 bases and J by 6 bases, with 11 bases between them. The CDR3 loop is CASSYSRTQPGELFF. DNA for the CDR3: TGTGCCAGCAGTTACTCGAGGACACAGCCCGGGGAGCTGTTTTTT.

The sample holds one count of this clone. The chain links TRBV19 to TRBJ2-3; weak D call: TRBD2 (5 bases). Per the germline V gene, CDR1 is LNHDA and CDR2 is SQIVND (reference sequence). The CDR3 consists of 20 residues. Trimming removed 3 bases from V and 0 bases from J, with 25 bases in between. CDR3 sequence reads: CASSILLDLARVTSTDTQYF. DNA for the CDR3: TGTGCCAGTAGTATCCTTCTCGATCTAGCCCGAGTAACTAGCACAGATACGCAGTATTTT. Full variable domain (remainder filled in from reference TRBV19 and TRBJ2-3): DGGITQSPKYLFRKEGQNVTLSCEQNLNHDAMYWYRQDPGQGLRLIYYSQIVNDFQKGDIAEGYSVSREKKESFPLTVTSAQKNPTAFYLCASSILLDLARVTSTDTQYFGPGTRLTVL.

This chain connects TRBV6-5 to TRBJ1-1; 8 bases are a match to TRBD1. Germline lookup yields CDR1 MNHEY and CDR2 SVGAGI. Unmatched junction bases numbered 2, after V lost 7 bases and J lost 1 base. The CDR3 covers 13 residues. The CDR3: CASIGQGNTEAFF. The CDR3 DNA is TGTGCCAGCATCGGACAGGGGAACACTGAAGCTTTCTTT.

This clone occurred a few times. The chain combines TRBV7-9 with TRBJ1-1, with 7 bases lining up with TRBD1. With V trimmed by 3 bases and J by 8 bases, 6 bases remained unmatched. Germline loops: CDR1 SEHNR, CDR2 FQNEAQ (reference sequence). The CDR3 sequence is 13 residues long. The CDR3 is CASSFLRQGEAFF. The CDR3 nucleotides read TGTGCCAGCAGCTTTCTCCGACAGGGAGAAGCTTTCTTT. The whole variable domain, filled in from reference TRBV7-9 and TRBJ1-1, reads DTGVSQNPRHKITKRGQNVTFRCDPISEHNRLYWYRQTLGQGPEFLTYFQNEAQLEKSRLLSDRFSAERPKGSFSTLEIQRTEQGDSAMYLCASSFLRQGEAFFGQGTRLTVV.

This chain joins TRBV11-2 and TRBJ2-7; perhaps TRBD2 as D (6 bases). V was cut by 5 bases and J by 2 bases, with 13 bases left in between. Germline CDR1 SGHAT, CDR2 FQNNGV. The CDR3 covers 14 residues. This CDR3 is CASSQAGVTYEQYF. As DNA, the CDR3 is TGTGCCAGCAGCCAAGCGGGCGTAACCTACGAGCAGTACTTC.

The chain links TRBV6-1 to TRBJ1-2; tentatively, D is TRBD1 (6 bases). V was trimmed by 1 base and J by 7 bases, leaving 13 bases between them. CDR1 is MNHNS, CDR2 SASEGT, per germline. This CDR3 spans 14 amino acids. In DNA form, the CDR3 reads TGTGCCAGCAGTGAAGAAATGGGGGCAAGTGGCTACACCTTC. It is translated as CASSEEMGASGYTF.

The chain uses TRBV28 and TRBJ2-7; 9 bases are shared with TRBD1. The CDR3 contains 16 residues. V was clipped by 6 bases and J by 6 bases; unmatched bases: 15. Germline V gene data show CDR1 as MDHEN and CDR2 as SYDVKM. CDR3 in amino acids: CASSSPTRTGVFEQYF. The CDR3 DNA follows: TGTGCCAGCAGCTCCCCGACCCGGACAGGGGTGTTCGAGCAGTACTTC.

Note on this clone: The sample holds other DNA sequences that translate to the same CDR3. This rearrangement joins TRBV18 to TRBJ1-3; D may be TRBD1 (5 bases). The length of the CDR3 is 14 residues. Germline assignment: CDR1 KGHSH and CDR2 LQKENI. Trimming cost V 3 bases and J 2 bases, with 8 bases left between them. As DNA, the CDR3 is TGTGCCAGCTCACCTGACAGAGCTGGAAACACCATATATTTT. Translating it yields CASSPDRAGNTIYF.

Written as DNA, the CDR3 is TGTGCCACTAAGGGGCCCAATTCACCCCTCCACTTT. Encoded protein: CATKGPNSPLHF. The V gene is TRBV28, the J gene TRBJ1-6; a weak D match, TRBD1 (5 bases). Germline loops: CDR1 MDHEN, CDR2 SYDVKM. CDR3 length: 12 amino acids. V was pared by 10 bases and J by 7 bases, with 11 bases between.

The rearrangement links TRBV7-2 to TRBJ1-1; tentatively, D is TRBD1 (5 bases). Trimming stripped 6 bases from V and 4 bases from J, with 12 bases between. The germline V gene encodes CDR1 SGHTA and CDR2 FQGNSA. The CDR3 has 13 amino acids. Here the CDR3 reads CASRSGFSTEAFF. As DNA, the CDR3 is TGTGCCAGCAGGTCAGGGTTTAGCACTGAAGCTTTCTTT.

This clone was seen once. The chain is built from TRBV6-5 and TRBJ1-5; D ambiguous. V lost 6 bases, J lost 5 bases, and 17 bases lay in between. Germline V gives CDR1 MNHEY, CDR2 SVGAGI. CDR3 length: 15 residues. The CDR3 spells CASRSSGGVHQPQHF. DNA for the CDR3: TGTGCCAGCAGGTCATCAGGAGGCGTGCATCAGCCCCAGCATTTT.

The genes are TRBV5-1 and TRBJ2-1, with 8 bases fitting TRBD2. With V trimmed by 5 bases and J by 10 bases, 14 bases remained unmatched. Germline CDR1 reads SGHRS; CDR2 reads YFSETQ. This CDR3 has 15 residues. The CDR3 coding sequence is TGCGCCAGCAGGGGACTAGAGGGGACGCATAGCGAGCAGTTCTTC. Residues: CASRGLEGTHSEQFF.

The chain employs TRBV14 and TRBJ1-5, with 7 positions matching TRBD1. The CDR3 is 16 amino acids. Trimming at V came to 4 bases and at J to 2 bases, leaving 8 bases not matched to a gene. Germline V gene lookup returns CDR1 SGHDN and CDR2 FVKESK. The CDR3 DNA reads TGTGCCAGCAGCCGACACAGGGGCAGCGGCAATCAGCCCCAGCATTTT. Translated: CASSRHRGSGNQPQHF.

Here the CDR3 DNA reads TGTGCCAGTAGTGCTCCAGGGGGAGTGAGTACCTACGAGCAGTACTTC. Its protein is CASSAPGGVSTYEQYF. The chain has TRBV19 and TRBJ2-7, with 7 bases identical to TRBD1. The CDR3 consists of 16 residues. V was pared by 5 bases and J by 2 bases, with 12 bases of the junction left unmatched. Per the germline V gene, CDR1 is LNHDA and CDR2 is SQIVND (reference sequence).